Detailed here is one T cell receptor beta chain. Antigen specificity is unknown. A CD45RA-negative memory subset and a CD45RA+ naive subset were separated from the CD4+ cells. Libraries were prepared by immunoSEQ multiplex PCR; TCRdb keeps only in-frame clonotypes and omits some of them. The table records about 2.3 million clones, around 92% of them present only once. The sample originates from a study of shared clonotypes between healthy human individuals. Study-level findings and limits: It was only blood that was sampled, and tissue repertoires likely differ. Relative to memory subsets, naive subsets generally showed larger estimated richness.

The sample comprised naive CD4+ T cells from PBMCs. Subset specified: CD45RA+ positively selected. The TCR originated in a man between 18 and 35 years old in good health. Some clones in this sample may be carry-over from other donors' samples.

CDR3 residues: CASSRDRTGLNEQFF. The CDR3, as DNA: TGCGCCAGCAGCCGGGACCGGACAGGGCTGAATGAGCAGTTCTTC. The V call is TRBV4-3, the J call TRBJ2-1; 8 nucleotides match TRBD1. This CDR3 comprises 15 residues. The junction had 9 bases not matched to a gene; V was cut back by 4 bases and J by 7 bases. CDR1 and CDR2 (germline): LGHNA, YSLEER.